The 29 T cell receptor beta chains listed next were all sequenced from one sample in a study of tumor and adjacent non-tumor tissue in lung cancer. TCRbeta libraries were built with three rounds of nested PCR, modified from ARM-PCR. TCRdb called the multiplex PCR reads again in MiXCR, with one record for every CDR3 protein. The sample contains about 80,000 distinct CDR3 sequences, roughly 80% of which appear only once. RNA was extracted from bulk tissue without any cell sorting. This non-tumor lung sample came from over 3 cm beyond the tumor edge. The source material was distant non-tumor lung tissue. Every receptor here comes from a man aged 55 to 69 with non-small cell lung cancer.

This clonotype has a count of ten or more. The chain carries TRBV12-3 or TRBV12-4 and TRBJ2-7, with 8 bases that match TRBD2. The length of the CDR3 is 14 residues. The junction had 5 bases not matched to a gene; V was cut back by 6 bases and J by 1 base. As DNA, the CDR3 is TGTGCCAGCAGCCCTAGCGGGTCTTCCTACGAGCAGTACTTC. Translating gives CASSPSGSSYEQYF.

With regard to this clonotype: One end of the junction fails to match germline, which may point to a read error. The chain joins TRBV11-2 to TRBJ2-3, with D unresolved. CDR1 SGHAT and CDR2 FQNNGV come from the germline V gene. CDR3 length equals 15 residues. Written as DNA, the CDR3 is TGTGCCGGCAGCTTAGATCAAGGAACGGCAGATACGCAGTATTTT. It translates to CAGSLDQGTADTQYF.

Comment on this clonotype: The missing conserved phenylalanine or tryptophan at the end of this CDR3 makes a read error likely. The CDR3 loop reads CSALGLASSYSEQFI. CDR3 DNA sequence: TGCAGTGCTCTGGGACTAGCGAGCTCCTACAGTGAGCAGTTCATC. The chain joins TRBV20-1 to TRBJ2-1; 10 bases are a match to TRBD2. Germline V gene sequence: CDR1 DFQATT, CDR2 SNEGSKA (reference sequence). CDR3 length equals 15 residues.

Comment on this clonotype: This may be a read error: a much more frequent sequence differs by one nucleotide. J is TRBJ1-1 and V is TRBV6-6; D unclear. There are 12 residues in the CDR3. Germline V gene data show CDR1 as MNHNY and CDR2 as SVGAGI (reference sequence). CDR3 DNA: TGTGGCAGCAGGATGGGGAACACTGAAGCTTTCTTT. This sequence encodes CGSRMGNTEAFF.

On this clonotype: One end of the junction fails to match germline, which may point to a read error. CDR3 residues: CATSLIAGTEAFF. The CDR3, as DNA: TGTGCCACCAGTTTAATAGCGGGGACTGAAGCTTTCTTT. This chain links TRBV28 with TRBJ1-1; D not certain. This CDR3 has 13 amino acids. Germline V gives CDR1 MDHEN, CDR2 SYDVKM.

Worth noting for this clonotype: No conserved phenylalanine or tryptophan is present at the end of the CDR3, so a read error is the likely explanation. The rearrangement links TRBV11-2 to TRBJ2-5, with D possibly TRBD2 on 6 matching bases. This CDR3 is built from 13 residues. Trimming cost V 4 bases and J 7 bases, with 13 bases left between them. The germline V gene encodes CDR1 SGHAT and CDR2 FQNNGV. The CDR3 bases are TGTGCCAGCAGCTCTATAGCGGAAGGGACCCAGTACCTC. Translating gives CASSSIAEGTQYL.

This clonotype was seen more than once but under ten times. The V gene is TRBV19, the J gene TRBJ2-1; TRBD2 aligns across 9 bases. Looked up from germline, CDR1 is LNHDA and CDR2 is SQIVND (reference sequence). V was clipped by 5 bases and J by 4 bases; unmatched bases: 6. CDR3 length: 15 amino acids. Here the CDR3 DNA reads TGTGCCAGTAGTGGTGGACTAGCGCAATACAATGAGCAGTTCTTC. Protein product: CASSGGLAQYNEQFF.

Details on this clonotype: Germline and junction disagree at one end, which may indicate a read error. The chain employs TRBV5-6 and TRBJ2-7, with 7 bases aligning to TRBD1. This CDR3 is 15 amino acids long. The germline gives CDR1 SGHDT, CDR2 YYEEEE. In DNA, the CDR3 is TGTACCAGCAACTTAGGGGGCCCCCGGAGGAGGGAGCAGTACTTC. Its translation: CTSNLGGPRRREQYF.

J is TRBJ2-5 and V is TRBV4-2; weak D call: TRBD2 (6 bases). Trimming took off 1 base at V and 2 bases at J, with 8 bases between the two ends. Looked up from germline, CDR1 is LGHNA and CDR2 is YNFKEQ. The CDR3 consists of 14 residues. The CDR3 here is CASSQAEGQETQYF. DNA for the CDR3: TGTGCCAGCAGCCAAGCGGAGGGGCAAGAGACCCAGTACTTC.

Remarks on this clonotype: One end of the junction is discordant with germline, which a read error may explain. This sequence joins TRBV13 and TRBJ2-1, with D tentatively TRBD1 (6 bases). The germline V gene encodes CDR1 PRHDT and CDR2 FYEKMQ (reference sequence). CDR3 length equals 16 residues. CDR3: CASSLGEGESYNEQLF. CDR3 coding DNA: TGTGCCAGCAGCTTAGGAGAGGGGGAATCCTACAATGAGCAGCTCTTC.

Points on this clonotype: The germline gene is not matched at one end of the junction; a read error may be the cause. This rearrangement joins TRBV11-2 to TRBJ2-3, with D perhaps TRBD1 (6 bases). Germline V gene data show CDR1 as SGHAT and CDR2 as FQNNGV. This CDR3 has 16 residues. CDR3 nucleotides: TGTGCCTGCAGTCAACCGGGACAAGGGAGTACAGATACTCAGTATTTT. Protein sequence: CACSQPGQGSTDTQYF.

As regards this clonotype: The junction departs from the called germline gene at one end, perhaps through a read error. The CDR3 here is CAGSELAGGPGTQYF. CDR3 nucleotide sequence: TGTGCCGGCAGTGAACTAGCGGGGGGGCCCGGGACCCAGTACTTC. The chain recombines TRBV6-1 with TRBJ2-5, with 13 positions matching TRBD2. Per the germline V gene, CDR1 is MNHNS and CDR2 is SASEGT. The CDR3 length is 15 residues.

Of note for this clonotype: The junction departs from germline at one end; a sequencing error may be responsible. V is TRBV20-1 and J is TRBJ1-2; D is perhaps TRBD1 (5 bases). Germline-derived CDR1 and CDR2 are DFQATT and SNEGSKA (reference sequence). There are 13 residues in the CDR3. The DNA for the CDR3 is TGCAGTGCTGGCCCAGGGACTACTGATGGCTACGCTTTT. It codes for CSAGPGTTDGYAF.

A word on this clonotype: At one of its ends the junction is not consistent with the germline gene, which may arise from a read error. The CDR3 reads CASMFSRTGTVGTGELFF. In DNA form, the CDR3 reads TGTGCCAGCATGTTCTCCCGAACCGGAACAGTGGGTACCGGGGAACTGTTTTTT. The rearrangement joins TRBV12-3 or TRBV12-4 to TRBJ2-2; a possible D gene is TRBD2 (5 bases). This CDR3 is built from 18 residues.

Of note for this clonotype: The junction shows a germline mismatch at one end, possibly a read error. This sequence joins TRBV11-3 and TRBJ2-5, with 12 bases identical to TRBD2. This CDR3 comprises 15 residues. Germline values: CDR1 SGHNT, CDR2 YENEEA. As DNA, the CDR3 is TGTTCCAGCAGCATCGGACTAGCGGGGTGGAAGACCCAGTACTTC. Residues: CSSSIGLAGWKTQYF.

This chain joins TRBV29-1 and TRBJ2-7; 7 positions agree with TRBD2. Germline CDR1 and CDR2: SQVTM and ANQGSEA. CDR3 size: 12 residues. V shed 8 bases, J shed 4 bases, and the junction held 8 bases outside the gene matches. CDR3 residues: CSIGGGLYEQYF. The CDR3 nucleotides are TGCAGCATTGGGGGAGGGCTATACGAGCAGTACTTC.

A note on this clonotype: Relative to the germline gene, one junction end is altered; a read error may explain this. CDR3 DNA: TGCGCCAGCAGCCATGGGACAGATGACACTGGGGAGCTCTTTTTT. It specifies CASSHGTDDTGELFF. The gene calls are TRBV4-3 and TRBJ2-2; TRBD1 agrees at 7 bases. There are 15 residues in the CDR3. The germline gives CDR1 LGHNA, CDR2 YSLEER.

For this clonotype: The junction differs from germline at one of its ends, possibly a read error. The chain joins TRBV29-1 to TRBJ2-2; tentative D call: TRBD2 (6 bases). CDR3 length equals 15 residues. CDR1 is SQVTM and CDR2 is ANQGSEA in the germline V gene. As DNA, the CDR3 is TGCAGCGTCGCTAGCGAGGTGGCCCGGACCGGGGAGCTGTATTTT. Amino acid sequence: CSVASEVARTGELYF.

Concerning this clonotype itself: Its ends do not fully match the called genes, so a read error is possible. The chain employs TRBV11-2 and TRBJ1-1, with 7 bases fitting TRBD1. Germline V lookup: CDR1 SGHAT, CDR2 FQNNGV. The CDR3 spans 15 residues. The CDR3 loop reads CASIHFQGGDTEASF. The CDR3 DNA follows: TGTGCCAGCATCCATTTCCAGGGGGGGGACACTGAAGCTTCCTTT.

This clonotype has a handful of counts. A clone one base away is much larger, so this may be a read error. The CDR3 sequence is CASTRDRDDEQCF. CDR3 nucleotides: TGTGCCAGCACCCGGGACAGGGACGATGAGCAGTGCTTC. The chain is built from TRBV6-1 and TRBJ2-1; 9 bases agree with TRBD1. The CDR3 is made up of 13 amino acids. Germline lookup yields CDR1 MNHNS and CDR2 SASEGT.

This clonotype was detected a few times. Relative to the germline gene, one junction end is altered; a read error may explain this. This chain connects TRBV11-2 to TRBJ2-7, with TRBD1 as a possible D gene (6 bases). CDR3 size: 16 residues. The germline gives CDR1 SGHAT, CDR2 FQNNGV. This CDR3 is CVSSSRTAGSVYEQYF. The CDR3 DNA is TGTGTCAGCAGCTCGAGGACAGCAGGTAGTGTCTACGAGCAGTACTTC.

This CDR3 is CASSKGTSGGYVQFF. CDR3 bases: TGCGCCAGCAGCAAAGGGACTAGCGGGGGCTATGTGCAGTTCTTC. The rearrangement uses TRBV5-1 and TRBJ2-1; 14 positions agree with TRBD2. With 4 bases clipped from V and 12 bases from J, the junction kept 9 bases outside the gene matches. The germline V gene has CDR1 SGHRS and CDR2 YFSETQ. The CDR3 is 15 residues long.

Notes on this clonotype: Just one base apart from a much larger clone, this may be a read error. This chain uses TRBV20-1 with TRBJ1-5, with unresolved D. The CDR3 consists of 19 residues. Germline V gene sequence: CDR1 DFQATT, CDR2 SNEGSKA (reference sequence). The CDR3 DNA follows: TGCATTGCTAGAGATAGGCAGGAGAGCCATGGCGGACCCAATCAGCCCCAGCATTTT. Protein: CIARDRQESHGGPNQPQHF.

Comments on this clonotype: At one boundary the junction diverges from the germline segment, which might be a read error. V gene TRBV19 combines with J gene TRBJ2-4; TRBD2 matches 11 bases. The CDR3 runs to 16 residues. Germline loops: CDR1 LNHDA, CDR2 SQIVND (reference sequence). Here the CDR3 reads CANSIPLNSGRDVQYF. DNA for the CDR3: TGTGCCAATAGTATCCCCTTAAATAGCGGGAGGGACGTTCAGTACTTC. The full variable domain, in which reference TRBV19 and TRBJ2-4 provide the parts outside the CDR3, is DGGITQSPKYLFRKEGQNVTLSCEQNLNHDAMYWYRQDPGQGLRLIYYSQIVNDFQKGDIAEGYSVSREKKESFPLTVTSAQKNPTAFYLCANSIPLNSGRDVQYFGAGTRLSVL.

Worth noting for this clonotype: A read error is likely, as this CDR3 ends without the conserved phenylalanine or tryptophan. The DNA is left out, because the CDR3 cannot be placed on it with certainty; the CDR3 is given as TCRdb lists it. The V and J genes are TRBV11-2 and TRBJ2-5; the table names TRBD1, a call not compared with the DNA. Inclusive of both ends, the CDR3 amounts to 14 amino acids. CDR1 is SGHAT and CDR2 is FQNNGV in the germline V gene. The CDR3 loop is CASSSGQVQETHYS.

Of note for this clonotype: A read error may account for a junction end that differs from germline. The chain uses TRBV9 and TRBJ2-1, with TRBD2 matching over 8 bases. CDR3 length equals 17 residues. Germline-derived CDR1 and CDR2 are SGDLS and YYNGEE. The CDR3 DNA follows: TGTGCCAGCAGCGCGACAGGAATAGGGACTAGGGCCAATGAGCATTTCTTC. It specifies CASSATGIGTRANEHFF.

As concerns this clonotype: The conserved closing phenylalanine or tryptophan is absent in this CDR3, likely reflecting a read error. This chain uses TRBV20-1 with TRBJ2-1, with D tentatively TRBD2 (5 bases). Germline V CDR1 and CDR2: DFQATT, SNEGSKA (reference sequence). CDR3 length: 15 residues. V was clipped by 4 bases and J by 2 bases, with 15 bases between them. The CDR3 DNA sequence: TGCAGTGCTAAGTTGTCCAGCGGAGCCTACAATGAGCAGTTCTAC. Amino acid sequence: CSAKLSSGAYNEQFY.

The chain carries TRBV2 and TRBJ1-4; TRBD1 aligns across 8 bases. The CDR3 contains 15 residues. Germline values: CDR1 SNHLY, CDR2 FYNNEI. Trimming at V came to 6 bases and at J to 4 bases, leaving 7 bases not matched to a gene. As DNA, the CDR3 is TGTGCCAGCAGGGATTTAGGACAGGGTAATGAAAAACTGTTTTTT. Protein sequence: CASRDLGQGNEKLFF.

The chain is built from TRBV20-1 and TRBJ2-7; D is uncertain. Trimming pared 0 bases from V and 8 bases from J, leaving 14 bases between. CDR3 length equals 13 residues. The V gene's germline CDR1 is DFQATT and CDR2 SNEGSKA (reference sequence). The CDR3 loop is CSARDASTHKQYF. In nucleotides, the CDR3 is TGCAGTGCTAGAGACGCCAGCACCCACAAGCAGTACTTC.